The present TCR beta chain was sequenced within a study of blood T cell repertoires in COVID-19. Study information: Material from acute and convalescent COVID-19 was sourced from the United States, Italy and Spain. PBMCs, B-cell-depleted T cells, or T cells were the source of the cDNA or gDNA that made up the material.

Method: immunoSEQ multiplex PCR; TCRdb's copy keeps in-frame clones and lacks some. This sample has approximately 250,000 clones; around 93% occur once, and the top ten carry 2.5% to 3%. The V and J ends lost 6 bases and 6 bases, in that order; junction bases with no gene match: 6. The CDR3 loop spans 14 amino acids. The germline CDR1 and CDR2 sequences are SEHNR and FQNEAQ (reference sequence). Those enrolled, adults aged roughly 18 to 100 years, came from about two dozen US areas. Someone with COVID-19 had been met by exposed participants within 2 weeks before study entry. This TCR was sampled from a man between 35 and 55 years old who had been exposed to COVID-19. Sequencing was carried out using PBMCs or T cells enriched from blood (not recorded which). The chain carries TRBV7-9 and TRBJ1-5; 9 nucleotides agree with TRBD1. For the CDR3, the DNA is TGTGCCAGCAGGGGACAGGGTCAGAGTCAGCCCCAGCATTTT. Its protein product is CASRGQGQSQPQHF.